Listed below are T cell receptor beta chains from one sample, sequenced in a study of cytomegalovirus exposure and HLA in healthy donors. TCRdb's table, derived via immunoSEQ multiplex PCR, lists solely in-frame clones and lacks some. This table holds 150,000 to 160,000 clones, 86% found once. The sample taken for sequencing was PBMCs. These receptors were taken from a man younger than 35 in good health and CMV-seropositive. The CDR3 runs from the conserved cysteine through the conserved F or W. The order of the fields is D gene, clone size, J gene, V gene, CDR3 protein, CDR3 DNA. The D gene is left open where the match is weak. Not every row has a clone size; where given, it reads once, few, many or a size class.

. few TRBJ2-7 TRBV18 CASSPRTTTYEQYF TGTGCCAGCTCACCCAGAACTACCACATACGAGCAGTACTTC
. . TRBJ1-1 TRBV4-3 CASSQEPRGPEAFF TGCGCCAGCAGCCAGGAGCCGCGGGGACCTGAAGCTTTCTTT
TRBD1 . TRBJ1-3 TRBV27 CASSEGAGGNTIYF TGTGCCAGCAGTGAGGGGGCAGGTGGAAACACCATATATTTT
. . TRBJ2-6 TRBV14 CASSHGGSGANVLTF TGTGCCAGCAGCCACGGGGGCTCTGGGGCCAACGTCCTGACTTTC
TRBD1 . TRBJ1-1 TRBV27 CASRLTGVTEAFF TGTGCCAGCAGACTAACAGGGGTCACTGAAGCTTTCTTT
. . TRBJ1-4 TRBV7-2 CASSSLSLGGGEKLFF TGTGCCAGCAGCTCCCTCTCCTTGGGAGGAGGGGAAAAACTGTTTTTT
TRBD1 . TRBJ2-1 TRBV29-1 CSVDGRGLNEQFF TGCAGCGTTGACGGCAGGGGGCTCAATGAGCAGTTCTTC
TRBD1 once TRBJ2-7 TRBV6-1 CASSVNHGTGTLEQYF TGTGCCAGCAGTGTTAACCACGGGACAGGGACCCTCGAGCAGTACTTC
TRBD1 . TRBJ1-2 TRBV4-3 CASSQGVSTGGAGYRYGYTF TGCGCCAGCAGCCAAGGGGTTTCTACAGGGGGCGCGGGTTATCGATATGGCTACACCTTC
. . TRBJ2-5 TRBV5-6 CASKARTGMETQYF TGTGCCAGCAAAGCCCGTACAGGGATGGAGACCCAGTACTTC
. . TRBJ1-4 TRBV6-5 CASSYSGVGIEKLFF TGTGCCAGCAGTTACTCCGGGGTAGGGATCGAAAAACTGTTTTTT
. . TRBJ1-1 TRBV2 CASLVGNTEAFF TGTGCCAGCCTAGTAGGAAACACTGAAGCTTTCTTT
TRBD1 . TRBJ1-3 TRBV6-5 CASSRTRGQGNTIYF TGTGCCAGCAGTAGGACCAGGGGGCAGGGAAACACCATATATTTT
. . TRBJ2-3 TRBV12-5 CASGERATDTQYF TGTGCTAGTGGCGAGCGAGCAACAGATACGCAGTATTTT
. . TRBJ2-3 TRBV7-2 CASSFRSSRRTDTQYF TGTGCCAGCAGCTTTCGGTCGTCACGGAGGACAGATACGCAGTATTTT
. . TRBJ2-3 TRBV29-1 CSVDPGSF TGCAGCGTTGACCCCGGGTCATTT
TRBD2 . TRBJ2-3 TRBV2 CASNLAGVTDTQYF TGTGCCAGCAATCTAGCGGGAGTCACAGATACGCAGTATTTT
. . TRBJ1-5 TRBV7-2 CASSIGQLNQPQHF TGTGCCAGCAGCATCGGACAGCTCAATCAGCCCCAGCATTTT
TRBD1 few TRBJ2-5 TRBV9 CASSATGETQYF TGTGCCAGCAGCGCGACAGGGGAGACCCAGTACTTC
TRBD1 once TRBJ2-7 TRBV7-6 CASSLAPGQGSHEQYF TGTGCCAGCAGCTTAGCCCCGGGACAGGGGTCCCACGAGCAGTACTTC
. . TRBJ1-2 TRBV7-2 CASSLAGGGDYGYTF TGTGCCAGCAGCTTAGCAGGGGGGGGCGACTATGGCTACACCTTC
. . TRBJ1-2 TRBV6-1 CASSEGGYGYTF TGTGCCAGCAGTGAAGGCGGGTATGGCTACACCTTC
. . TRBJ2-1 TRBV6-5 CASSYSYSSYNEQFF TGTGCCAGCAGTTACTCGTACAGCTCCTACAATGAGCAGTTCTTC
. . TRBJ2-2 TRBV6-1 CAIAKGFKNGELFF TGTGCCATCGCTAAGGGGTTTAAGAACGGGGAGCTGTTTTTT
. . TRBJ1-1 TRBV19 CASTPDTRNTEAFF TGTGCCAGTACCCCTGACACCCGTAACACTGAAGCTTTCTTT
TRBD1 few TRBJ1-1 TRBV29-1 CSVDGTAGLEAFF TGCAGCGTAGACGGGACAGCCGGACTAGAAGCTTTCTTT
. . TRBJ2-5 TRBV7-9 CASSSQGWSRETQYF TGTGCCAGCAGCTCTCAGGGGTGGTCGAGAGAGACCCAGTACTTC
. . TRBJ2-7 TRBV9 CASSPLRGGRPYEQYF TGTGCCAGCAGCCCCCTGAGGGGGGGAAGACCCTACGAGCAGTACTTC
TRBD2 . TRBJ2-1 TRBV19 CASSGGLAGNEQFF TGTGCCAGTTCCGGCGGACTAGCGGGCAATGAGCAGTTCTTC
TRBD1 . TRBJ1-2 TRBV6-6 CASSITGVGGYTF TGTGCCAGCAGCATCACAGGGGTGGGAGGCTACACCTTC
TRBD2 . TRBJ2-7 TRBV5-1 CASSFDPQRESVEQYF TGCGCCAGCAGCTTCGATCCCCAGCGGGAGTCCGTCGAGCAGTACTTC
TRBD1 . TRBJ2-7 TRBV5-1 CASSSPPGQDLSYEQYF TGCGCCAGCAGCTCCCCCCCCGGACAGGATCTCTCCTACGAGCAGTACTTC
TRBD2 . TRBJ2-7 TRBV19 CASSPGGPPPYEQYF TGTGCCAGTAGCCCGGGGGGGCCTCCCCCCTACGAGCAGTACTTC
TRBD2 . TRBJ2-1 TRBV9 CASSSGLVGDEQFF TGTGCCAGCAGCTCGGGACTAGTAGGGGATGAGCAGTTCTTC
. . TRBJ1-4 TRBV6-5 CASSYSRVRGEEKLFF TGTGCCAGCAGTTACTCGAGGGTCAGGGGAGAGGAAAAACTGTTTTTT
. few TRBJ1-5 TRBV4-3 CASSQTLQGNQPQHF TGCGCCAGCAGCCAAACCCTCCAGGGGAATCAGCCCCAGCATTTT
. few TRBJ1-2 TRBV11-2 CASSGSMSGPDGYTF TGTGCCAGCAGCGGAAGTATGTCAGGGCCCGATGGCTACACCTTC
TRBD1 . TRBJ1-2 TRBV9 CASSVGQGHGYTF TGTGCCAGCAGCGTAGGACAGGGCCATGGCTACACCTTC
. . TRBJ2-3 TRBV5-1 CASSLSTRSTDTQYF TGCGCCAGCAGCTTAAGTACGCGTAGCACAGATACGCAGTATTTT
TRBD1 once TRBJ2-7 TRBV6-5 CASRRTGASYEQYF TGTGCCAGCAGGCGGACAGGGGCTTCCTACGAGCAGTACTTC
TRBD1 . TRBJ1-2 TRBV2 CASSEEGQRYGYTF TGTGCCAGCAGTGAAGAGGGACAGCGCTATGGCTACACCTTC
. . TRBJ2-5 TRBV2 CASSNSGAHQETQYF TGTGCCAGCAGTAATAGCGGAGCCCACCAAGAGACCCAGTACTTC
TRBD1 . TRBJ1-1 TRBV30 CAYNRGLTEAFF TGTGCCTACAACAGGGGGCTCACTGAAGCTTTCTTT
. . TRBJ1-5 TRBV4-1 CASSQALTGLEPQHF TGCGCCAGCAGCCAAGCCCTTACAGGGTTGGAGCCCCAGCATTTT
. . TRBJ2-2 TRBV7-9 CASSSGGSTGELFF TGTGCCAGCAGCTCCGGCGGGTCTACCGGGGAGCTGTTTTTT
TRBD1 . TRBJ2-7 TRBV5-8 CASLQGDSSYEQYF TGTGCCAGCTTACAAGGGGACAGCTCCTACGAGCAGTACTTC